The rows below give T cell receptor beta chains drawn from one sample of a study of shared T cell receptors in the human thymus. The method was immunoSEQ multiplex PCR; TCRdb's version includes in-frame clones alone and lacks a portion of them. The sample lists about 380,000 clones, approximately 95% occurring once. The source material was thymocytes. These receptors all stem from a human donor. The CDR3 runs from the conserved cysteine through the conserved F or W. D genes are given only for firm matches. A clone size is listed for some rows: how often the clone was seen (once, few, many), or a class if it is expanded.

v_call	clone_size	j_call	d_call	cdr3_length	cdr3_nt	cdr3_aa
TRBV28	NA	TRBJ2-4	NA	13	TGTGCCAGCAGTTCAACAGGGAGGAACATTCAGTACTTC	CASSSTGRNIQYF
TRBV14	NA	TRBJ2-2	NA	17	TGTGCCAGCAGCCCCACCTGCGCCCTCGAGGGCACCGGGGAGCTGTTTTTT	CASSPTCALEGTGELFF
TRBV7-8	NA	TRBJ2-7	NA	16	TGTGCCAGCAGCTTAGATGGTAGGACACCTACCTACGAGCAGTACTTC	CASSLDGRTPTYEQYF
TRBV2	NA	TRBJ1-4	NA	15	TGTGCCAGCAGTGAGGTCGGGACAACTAATGAAAAACTGTTTTTT	CASSEVGTTNEKLFF
TRBV7-3	NA	TRBJ2-3	NA	16	TGTGCCAGCAGCTTACTAAGGGACCCCCGCACAGATACGCAGTATTTT	CASSLLRDPRTDTQYF
TRBV18	NA	TRBJ2-4	TRBD2	16	TGTGCCAGCTCACCCGGGGGGAGGTTAGCCAAAAACATTCAGTACTTC	CASSPGGRLAKNIQYF
TRBV11-2	NA	TRBJ1-3	NA	14	TGTGCCAGCAGCTCTGGGGACTCTGGAAACACCATATATTTT	CASSSGDSGNTIYF
TRBV28	NA	TRBJ1-3	TRBD1	19	TGTGCCAGCAGTTTCTTTTACGAGACAGGGGAGTTAGCTGGAAACACCATATATTTT	CASSFFYETGELAGNTIYF
TRBV11-2	NA	TRBJ2-7	NA	14	TGTGCCAGCAGAGACCCAGGGAGCTCCTACGAGCAGTACTTC	CASRDPGSSYEQYF
TRBV7-9	NA	TRBJ2-7	TRBD1	15	TGTGCCAGCAGTCGGACAGGGATTAACTCCTACGAGCAGTACTTC	CASSRTGINSYEQYF
TRBV7-9	NA	TRBJ2-7	NA	17	TGTGCCAGCAGCCGCCCGCGGACCCCCGGTGGTACCTACGAGCAGTACTTC	CASSRPRTPGGTYEQYF
TRBV5-5	NA	TRBJ2-2	TRBD2	16	TGTGCCAGCAGCTACCGACTAGCGGTCGGCACCGGGGAGCTGTTTTTT	CASSYRLAVGTGELFF
TRBV10-2	once	TRBJ2-3	TRBD2	17	TGCGCCAGCAGTGAGAGACTAGCGGGGAGGTACACAGATACGCAGTATTTT	CASSERLAGRYTDTQYF
TRBV7-9	once	TRBJ2-1	NA	14	TGTGCCAGCAGCTTAGTTGGGAACGACAATGAGCAGTTCTTC	CASSLVGNDNEQFF
TRBV28	NA	TRBJ2-7	NA	13	TGTGCCAGCAGTCGGGGACTTGGGTACGAGCAGTACTTC	CASSRGLGYEQYF